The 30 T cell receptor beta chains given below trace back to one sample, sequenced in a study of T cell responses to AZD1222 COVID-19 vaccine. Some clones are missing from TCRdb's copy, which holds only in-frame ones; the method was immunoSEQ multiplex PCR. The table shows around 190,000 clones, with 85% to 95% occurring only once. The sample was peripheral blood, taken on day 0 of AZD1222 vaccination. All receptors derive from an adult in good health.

CDR3 sequence reads: CASSQAGVTGVNTEAFF. In DNA form, the CDR3 reads TGTGCCAGCAGCCAAGCTGGGGTGACAGGAGTGAACACTGAAGCTTTCTTT. This sequence joins TRBV3-1 (or the pseudogene TRBV3-2) and TRBJ1-1, with a tentative D call TRBD1 (6 bases). V was shortened by 1 base and J by 0 bases, with 15 bases between the two germline ends. CDR3 length: 17 amino acids. Germline CDR1 LGHDT, CDR2 YNNKEL (reference sequence).

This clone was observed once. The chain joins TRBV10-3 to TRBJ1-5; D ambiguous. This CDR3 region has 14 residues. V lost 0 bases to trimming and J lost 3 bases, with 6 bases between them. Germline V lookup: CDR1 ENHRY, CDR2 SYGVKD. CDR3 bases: TGTGCCATCAGTGAGTCTGGGGACAATCAGCCCCAGCATTTT. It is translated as CAISESGDNQPQHF.

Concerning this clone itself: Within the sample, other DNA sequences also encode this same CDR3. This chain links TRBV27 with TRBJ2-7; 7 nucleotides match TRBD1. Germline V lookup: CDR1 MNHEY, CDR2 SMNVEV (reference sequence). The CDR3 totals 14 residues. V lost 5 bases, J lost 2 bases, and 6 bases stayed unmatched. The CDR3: CASSPRDSTYEQYF. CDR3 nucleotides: TGTGCCAGCAGTCCCCGGGACAGCACCTACGAGCAGTACTTC.

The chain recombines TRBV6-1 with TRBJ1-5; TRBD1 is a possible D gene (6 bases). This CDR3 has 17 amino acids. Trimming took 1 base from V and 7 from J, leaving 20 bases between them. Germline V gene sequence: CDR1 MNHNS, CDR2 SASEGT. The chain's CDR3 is CASSEGLFGTGRQPQHF. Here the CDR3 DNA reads TGTGCCAGCAGTGAAGGTTTGTTTGGCACAGGGAGGCAGCCCCAGCATTTT.

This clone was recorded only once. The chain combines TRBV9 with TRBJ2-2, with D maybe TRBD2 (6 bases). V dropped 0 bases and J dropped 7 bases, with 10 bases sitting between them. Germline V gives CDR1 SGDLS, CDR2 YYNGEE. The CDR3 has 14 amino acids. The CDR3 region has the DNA TGTGCCAGCAGCGTAGCGGTGGGAGGCGGGGAGCTGTTTTTT. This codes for CASSVAVGGGELFF.

The CDR3 reads CASSLYLGATEAFF. CDR3 DNA sequence: TGTGCCAGCAGCTTATATCTGGGGGCGACTGAAGCTTTCTTT. V usage is TRBV11-2 and J usage is TRBJ1-1; perhaps TRBD1 as D (6 bases). The germline V gene encodes CDR1 SGHAT and CDR2 FQNNGV. CDR3 length: 14 residues. Trimming removed 2 bases from V and 5 bases from J, with 12 bases in between.

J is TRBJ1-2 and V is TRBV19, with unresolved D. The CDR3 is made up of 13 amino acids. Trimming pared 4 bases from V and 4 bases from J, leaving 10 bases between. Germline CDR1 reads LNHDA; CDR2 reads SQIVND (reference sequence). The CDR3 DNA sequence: TGTGCCAGTAGTAAGGCAGCAGCCTATGGCTACACCTTC. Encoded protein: CASSKAAAYGYTF.

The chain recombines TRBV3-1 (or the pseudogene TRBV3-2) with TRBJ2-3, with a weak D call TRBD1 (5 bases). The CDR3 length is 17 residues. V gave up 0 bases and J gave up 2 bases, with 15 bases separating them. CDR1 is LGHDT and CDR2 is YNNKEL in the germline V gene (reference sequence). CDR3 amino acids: CASSQENLIRDTDTQYF. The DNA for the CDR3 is TGTGCCAGCAGCCAAGAGAATTTAATCAGGGACACAGATACGCAGTATTTT.

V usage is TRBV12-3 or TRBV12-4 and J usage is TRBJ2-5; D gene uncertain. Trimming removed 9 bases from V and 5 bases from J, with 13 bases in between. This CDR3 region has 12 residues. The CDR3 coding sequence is TGTGCCAGTTCGGGTTTGGGGGAGACCCAGTACTTC. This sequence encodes CASSGLGETQYF.

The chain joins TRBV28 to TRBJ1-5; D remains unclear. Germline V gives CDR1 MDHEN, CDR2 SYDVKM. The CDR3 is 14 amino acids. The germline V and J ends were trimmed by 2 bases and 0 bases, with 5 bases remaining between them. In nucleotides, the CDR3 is TGTGCCAGCAGTTTAGGGTCTAGCAATCAGCCCCAGCATTTT. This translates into CASSLGSSNQPQHF.

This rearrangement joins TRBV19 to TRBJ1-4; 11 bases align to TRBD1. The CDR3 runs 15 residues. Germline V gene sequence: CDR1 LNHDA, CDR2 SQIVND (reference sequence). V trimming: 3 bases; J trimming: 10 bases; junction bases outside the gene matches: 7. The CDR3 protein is CASSIFGTGGVKLFF. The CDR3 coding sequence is TGTGCCAGTAGTATCTTCGGGACAGGGGGTGTAAAACTGTTTTTT.

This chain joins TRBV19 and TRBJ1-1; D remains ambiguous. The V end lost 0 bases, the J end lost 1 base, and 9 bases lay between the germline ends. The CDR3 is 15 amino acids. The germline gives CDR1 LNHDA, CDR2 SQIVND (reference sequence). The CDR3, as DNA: TGTGCCAGTAGTATAGAGGGCAACTCGAACACTGAAGCTTTCTTT. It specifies CASSIEGNSNTEAFF.

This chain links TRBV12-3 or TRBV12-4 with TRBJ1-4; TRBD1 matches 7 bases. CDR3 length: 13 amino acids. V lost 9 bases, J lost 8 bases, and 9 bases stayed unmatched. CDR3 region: CASRQGGSEKLFF. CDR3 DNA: TGTGCCAGTCGACAGGGCGGTAGCGAAAAACTGTTTTTT.

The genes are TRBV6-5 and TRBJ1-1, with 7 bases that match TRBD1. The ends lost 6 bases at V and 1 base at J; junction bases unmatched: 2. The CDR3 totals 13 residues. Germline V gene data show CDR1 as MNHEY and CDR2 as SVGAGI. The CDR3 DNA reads TGTGCCAGCAGGCGGACAGGGAACACTGAAGCTTTCTTT. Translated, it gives CASRRTGNTEAFF.

CDR3 DNA: TGTGCCAGCAGCCAAGATAGGGCGGGGGGTAACAATGAGCAGTTCTTC. The encoded protein is CASSQDRAGGNNEQFF. V gene TRBV3-1 (or the pseudogene TRBV3-2) combines with J gene TRBJ2-1; 8 positions match TRBD2. The CDR3 runs to 16 residues. V trimming: 0 bases; J trimming: 5 bases; junction bases outside the gene matches: 6. The germline gives CDR1 LGHDT, CDR2 YNNKEL (reference sequence).

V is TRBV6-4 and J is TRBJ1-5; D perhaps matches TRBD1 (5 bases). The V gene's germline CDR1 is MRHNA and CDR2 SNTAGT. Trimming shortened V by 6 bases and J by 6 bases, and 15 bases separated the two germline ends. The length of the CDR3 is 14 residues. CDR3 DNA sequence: TGTGCCAGCAGCAGGGAAGAAGGTAGTCAGCCCCAGCATTTT. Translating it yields CASSREEGSQPQHF.

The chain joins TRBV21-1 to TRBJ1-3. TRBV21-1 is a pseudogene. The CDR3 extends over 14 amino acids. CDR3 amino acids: CASSKPFSGNTIYF. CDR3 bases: TGTGCCAGCAGCAAACCCTTCTCTGGAAACACCATATATTTT.

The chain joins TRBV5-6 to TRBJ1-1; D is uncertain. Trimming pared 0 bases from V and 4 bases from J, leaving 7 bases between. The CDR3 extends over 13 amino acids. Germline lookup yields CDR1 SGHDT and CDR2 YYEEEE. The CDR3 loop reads CASSLVEGTEAFF. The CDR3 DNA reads TGTGCCAGCAGCTTGGTCGAGGGCACTGAAGCTTTCTTT. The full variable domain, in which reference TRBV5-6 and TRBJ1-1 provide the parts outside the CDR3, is DAGVTQSPTHLIKTRGQQVTLRCSPKSGHDTVSWYQQALGQGPQFIFQYYEEEERQRGNFPDRFSGHQFPNYSSELNVNALLLGDSALYLCASSLVEGTEAFFGQGTRLTVV.

The DNA for the CDR3 is TGTGCCATCAGTGAGTCGACTTCTAGCACAGATACGCAGTATTTT. This gives the protein CAISESTSSTDTQYF. The chain couples TRBV10-3 to TRBJ2-3; D remains ambiguous. Deletions cut 0 bases from V and 0 bases from J, with 7 bases between. The CDR3 is made up of 15 amino acids. Germline V gene lookup returns CDR1 ENHRY and CDR2 SYGVKD.

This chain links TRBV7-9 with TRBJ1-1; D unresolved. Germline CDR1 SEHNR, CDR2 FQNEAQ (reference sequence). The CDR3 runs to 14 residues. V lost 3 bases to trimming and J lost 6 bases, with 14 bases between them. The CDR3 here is CASSFSTPLAEAFF. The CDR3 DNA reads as TGTGCCAGCAGCTTTTCAACCCCTTTGGCTGAAGCTTTCTTT.

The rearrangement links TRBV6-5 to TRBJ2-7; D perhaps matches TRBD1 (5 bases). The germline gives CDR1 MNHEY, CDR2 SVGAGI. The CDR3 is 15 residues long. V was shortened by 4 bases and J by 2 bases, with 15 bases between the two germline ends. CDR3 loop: CASSSPTVAPYEQYF. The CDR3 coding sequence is TGTGCCAGCAGTTCGCCGACAGTAGCCCCCTACGAGCAGTACTTC.

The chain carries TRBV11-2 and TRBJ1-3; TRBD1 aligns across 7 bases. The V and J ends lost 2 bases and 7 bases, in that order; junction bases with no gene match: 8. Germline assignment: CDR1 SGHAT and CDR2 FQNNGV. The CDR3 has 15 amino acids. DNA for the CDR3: TGTGCCAGCAGCTTAAGACAGGGAGGTCGGAACACCATATATTTT. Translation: CASSLRQGGRNTIYF.

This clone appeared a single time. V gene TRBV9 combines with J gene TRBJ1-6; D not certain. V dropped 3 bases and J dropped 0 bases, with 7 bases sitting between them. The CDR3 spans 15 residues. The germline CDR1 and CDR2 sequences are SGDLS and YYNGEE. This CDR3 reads CASSGHSSYNSPLHF. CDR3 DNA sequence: TGTGCCAGCAGCGGACACAGCTCCTATAATTCACCCCTCCACTTT.

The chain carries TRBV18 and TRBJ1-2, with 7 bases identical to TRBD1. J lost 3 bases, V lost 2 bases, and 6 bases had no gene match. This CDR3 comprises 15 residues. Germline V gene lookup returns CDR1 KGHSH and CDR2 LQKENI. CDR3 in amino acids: CASSPGQVGHYGYTF. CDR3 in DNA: TGTGCCAGCTCACCAGGACAGGTGGGACACTATGGCTACACCTTC.

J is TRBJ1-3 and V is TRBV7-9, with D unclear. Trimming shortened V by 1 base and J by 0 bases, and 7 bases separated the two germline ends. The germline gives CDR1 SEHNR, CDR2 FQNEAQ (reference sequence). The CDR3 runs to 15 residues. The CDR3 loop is CASSLDGTSGNTIYF. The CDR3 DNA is TGTGCCAGCAGCTTAGACGGCACCTCTGGAAACACCATATATTTT.

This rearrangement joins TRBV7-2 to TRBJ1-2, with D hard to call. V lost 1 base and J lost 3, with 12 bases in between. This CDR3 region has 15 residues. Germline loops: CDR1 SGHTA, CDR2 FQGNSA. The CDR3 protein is CASSLVEGLDYGYTF. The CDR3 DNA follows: TGTGCCAGCAGCTTAGTTGAGGGCCTCGACTATGGCTACACCTTC. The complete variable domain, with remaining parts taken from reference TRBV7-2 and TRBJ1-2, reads GAGVSQSPSNKVTEKGKDVELRCDPISGHTALYWYRQSLGQGLEFLIYFQGNSAPDKSGLPSDRFSAERTGGSVSTLTIQRTQQEDSAVYLCASSLVEGLDYGYTFGSGTRLTVV.

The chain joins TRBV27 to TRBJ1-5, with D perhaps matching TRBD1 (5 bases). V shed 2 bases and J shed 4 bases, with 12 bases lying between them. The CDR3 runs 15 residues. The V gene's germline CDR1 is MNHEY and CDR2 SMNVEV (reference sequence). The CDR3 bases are TGTGCCAGCAGTTTAGGTTATTGGGGGAATCAGCCCCAGCATTTT. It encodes CASSLGYWGNQPQHF.

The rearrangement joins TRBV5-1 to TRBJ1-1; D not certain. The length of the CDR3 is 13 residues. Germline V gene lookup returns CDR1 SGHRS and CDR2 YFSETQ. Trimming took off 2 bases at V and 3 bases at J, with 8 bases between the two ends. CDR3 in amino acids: CASSFDGDTEAFF. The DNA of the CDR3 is TGCGCCAGCAGCTTCGATGGGGACACTGAAGCTTTCTTT.

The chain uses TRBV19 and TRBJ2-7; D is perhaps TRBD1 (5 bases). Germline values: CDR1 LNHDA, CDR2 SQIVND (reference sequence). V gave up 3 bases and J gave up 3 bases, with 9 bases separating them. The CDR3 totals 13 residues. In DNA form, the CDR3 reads TGTGCCAGTAGTATCAGTGACAGCTACGAGCAGTACTTC. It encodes CASSISDSYEQYF.

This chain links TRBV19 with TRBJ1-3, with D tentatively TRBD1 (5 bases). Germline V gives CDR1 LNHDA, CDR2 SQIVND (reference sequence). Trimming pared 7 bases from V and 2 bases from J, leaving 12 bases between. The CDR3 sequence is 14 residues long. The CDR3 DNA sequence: TGTGCCAGTACCGACGGGGGGGCTGGAAACACCATATATTTT. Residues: CASTDGGAGNTIYF.